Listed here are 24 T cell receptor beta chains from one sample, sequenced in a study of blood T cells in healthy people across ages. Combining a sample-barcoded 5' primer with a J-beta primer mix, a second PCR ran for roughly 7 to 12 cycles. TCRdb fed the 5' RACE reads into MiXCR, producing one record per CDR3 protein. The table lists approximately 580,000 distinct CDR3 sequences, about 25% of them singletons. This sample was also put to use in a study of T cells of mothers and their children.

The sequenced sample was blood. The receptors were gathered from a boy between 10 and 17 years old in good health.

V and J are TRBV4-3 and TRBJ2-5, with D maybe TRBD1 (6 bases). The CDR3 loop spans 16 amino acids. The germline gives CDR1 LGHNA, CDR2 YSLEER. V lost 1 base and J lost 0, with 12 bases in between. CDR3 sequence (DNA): TGCGCCAGCAGCCAAGTCTACCGGGACAACCAAGAGACCCAGTACTTC. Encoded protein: CASSQVYRDNQETQYF.

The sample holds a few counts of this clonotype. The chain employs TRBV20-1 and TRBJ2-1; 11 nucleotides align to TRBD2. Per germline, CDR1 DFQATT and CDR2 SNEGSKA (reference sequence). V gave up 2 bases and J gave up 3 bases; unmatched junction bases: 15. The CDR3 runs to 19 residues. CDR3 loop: CSARPRIPGLADFYNEQFF. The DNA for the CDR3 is TGCAGTGCTAGACCGAGGATACCGGGACTAGCGGATTTCTACAATGAGCAGTTCTTC.

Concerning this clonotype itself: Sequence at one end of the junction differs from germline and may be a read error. CDR3 sequence: CASSLDPEAFF. DNA for the CDR3: TGTGCCAGCAGTTTAGACCCTGAAGCTTTCTTT. The chain recombines TRBV7-9 with TRBJ1-1; D unclear. Germline-derived CDR1 and CDR2 are SEHNR and FQNEAQ (reference sequence). The CDR3 has 11 residues.

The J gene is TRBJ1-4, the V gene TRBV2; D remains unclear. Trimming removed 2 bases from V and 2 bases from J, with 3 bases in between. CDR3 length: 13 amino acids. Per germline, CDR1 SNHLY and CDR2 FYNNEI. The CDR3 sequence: CASSEPTNEKLFF. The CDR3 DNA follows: TGTGCCAGCAGTGAACCGACTAATGAAAAACTGTTTTTT.

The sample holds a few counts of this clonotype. CDR3 bases: TGTGCCAGCAGCTCACCAGGGTGGGGGAGCACAGATACGCAGTATTTT. Encoded protein: CASSSPGWGSTDTQYF. This sequence joins TRBV6-6 and TRBJ2-3; D may match TRBD1 or TRBD2 (5 bases each). Trimming shortened V by 6 bases and J by 0 bases, and 16 bases separated the two germline ends. CDR3 size: 16 residues. The germline gives CDR1 MNHNY, CDR2 SVGAGI (reference sequence).

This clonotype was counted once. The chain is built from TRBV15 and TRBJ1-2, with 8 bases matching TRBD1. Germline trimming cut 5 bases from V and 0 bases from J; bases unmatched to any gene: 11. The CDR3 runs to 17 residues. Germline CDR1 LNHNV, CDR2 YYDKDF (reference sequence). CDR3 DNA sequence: TGTGCCACCAGCCCCCGGCAGGGGGCATTTTCTAACTATGGCTACACCTTC. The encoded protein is CATSPRQGAFSNYGYTF.

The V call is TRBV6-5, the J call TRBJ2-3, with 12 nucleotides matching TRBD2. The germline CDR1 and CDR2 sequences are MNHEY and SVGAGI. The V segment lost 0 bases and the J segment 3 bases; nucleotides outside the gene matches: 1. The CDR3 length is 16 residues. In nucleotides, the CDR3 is TGTGCCAGCAGTTACTCCGGGACTAGCGGGACAGATACGCAGTATTTT. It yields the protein CASSYSGTSGTDTQYF.

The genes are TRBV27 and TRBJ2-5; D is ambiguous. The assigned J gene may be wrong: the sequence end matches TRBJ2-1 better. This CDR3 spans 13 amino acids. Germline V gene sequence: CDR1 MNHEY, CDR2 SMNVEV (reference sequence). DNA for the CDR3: TGTGCCACCACCCCTCCAAAGAACAATGAGCAGTTCTTC. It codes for CATTPPKNNEQFF.

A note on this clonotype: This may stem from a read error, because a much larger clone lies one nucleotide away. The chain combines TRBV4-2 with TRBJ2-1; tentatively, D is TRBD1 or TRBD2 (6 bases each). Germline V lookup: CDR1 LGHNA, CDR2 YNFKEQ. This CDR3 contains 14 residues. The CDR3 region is CSSSQETRGNEQFF. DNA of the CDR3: TGTTCCAGCAGCCAAGAGACTAGGGGGAATGAGCAGTTCTTC.

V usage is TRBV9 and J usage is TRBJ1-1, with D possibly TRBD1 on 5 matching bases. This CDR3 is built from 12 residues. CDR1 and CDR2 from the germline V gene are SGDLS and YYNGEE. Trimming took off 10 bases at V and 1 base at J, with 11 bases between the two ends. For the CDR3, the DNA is TGTGCCGCGACAGCGGCGAACACTGAAGCTTTCTTT. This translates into CAATAANTEAFF.

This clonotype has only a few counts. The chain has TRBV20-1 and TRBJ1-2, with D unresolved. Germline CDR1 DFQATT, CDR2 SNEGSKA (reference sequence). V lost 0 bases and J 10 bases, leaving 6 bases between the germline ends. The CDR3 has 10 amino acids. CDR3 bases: TGCAGTGCTAGAGAGGTCGTCTACACCTTC. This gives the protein CSAREVVYTF.

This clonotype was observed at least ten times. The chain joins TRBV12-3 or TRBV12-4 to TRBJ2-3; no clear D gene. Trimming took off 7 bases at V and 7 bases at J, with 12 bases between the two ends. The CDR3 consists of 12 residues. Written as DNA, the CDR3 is TGTGCCAGCAAGTCGCCCCTTAATACGCAGTATTTT. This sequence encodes CASKSPLNTQYF.

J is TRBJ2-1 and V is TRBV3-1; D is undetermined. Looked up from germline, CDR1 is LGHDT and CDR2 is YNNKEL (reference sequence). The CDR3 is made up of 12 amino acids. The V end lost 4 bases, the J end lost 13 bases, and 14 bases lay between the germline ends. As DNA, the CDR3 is TGTGCCAGCAGCCGAGGACCCATAACCCAGTTCTTC. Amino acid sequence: CASSRGPITQFF.

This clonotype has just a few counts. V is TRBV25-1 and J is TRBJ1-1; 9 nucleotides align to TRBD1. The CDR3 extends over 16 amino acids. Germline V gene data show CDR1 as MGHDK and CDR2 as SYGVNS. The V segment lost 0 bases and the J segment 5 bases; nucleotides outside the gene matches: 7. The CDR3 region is CASSEYSVTGGTEAFF. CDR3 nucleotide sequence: TGTGCCAGCAGTGAATATAGCGTGACAGGGGGTACTGAAGCTTTCTTT.

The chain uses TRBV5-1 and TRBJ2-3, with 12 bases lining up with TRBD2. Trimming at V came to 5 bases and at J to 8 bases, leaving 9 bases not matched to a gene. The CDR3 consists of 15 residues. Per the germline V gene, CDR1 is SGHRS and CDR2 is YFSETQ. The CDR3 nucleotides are TGCGCCAGCAGAAGACTAGCGGGAGATCAGAGTACGCAGTATTTT. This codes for CASRRLAGDQSTQYF.

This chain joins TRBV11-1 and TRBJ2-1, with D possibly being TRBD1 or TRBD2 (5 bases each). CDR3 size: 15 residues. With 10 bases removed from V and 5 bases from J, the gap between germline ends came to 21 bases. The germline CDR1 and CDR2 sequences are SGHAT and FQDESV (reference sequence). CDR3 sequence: CATHENRDGNNEQFF. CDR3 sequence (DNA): TGTGCCACTCATGAAAACCGGGACGGAAACAATGAGCAGTTCTTC.

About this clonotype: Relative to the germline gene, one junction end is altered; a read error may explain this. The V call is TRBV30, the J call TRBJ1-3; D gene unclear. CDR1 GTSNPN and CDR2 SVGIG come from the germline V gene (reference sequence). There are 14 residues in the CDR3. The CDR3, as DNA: TGTGCCTGGAGAAGACATACGTCTGGAAGCACCATATATTTT. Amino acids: CAWRRHTSGSTIYF.

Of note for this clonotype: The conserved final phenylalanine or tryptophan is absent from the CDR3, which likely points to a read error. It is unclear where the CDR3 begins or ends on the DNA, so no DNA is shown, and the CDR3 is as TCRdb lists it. CDR3 loop: CASSKRRMTAYEQYS. The chain recombines TRBV21-1 with TRBJ2-7. TRBV21-1 is a pseudogene segment. The CDR3 spans 15 amino acids, including both terminal residues.

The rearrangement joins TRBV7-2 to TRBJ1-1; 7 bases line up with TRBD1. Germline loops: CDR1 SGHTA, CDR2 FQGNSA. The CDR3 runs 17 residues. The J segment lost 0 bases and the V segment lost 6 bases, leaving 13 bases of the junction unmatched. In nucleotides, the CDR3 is TGTGCCAGCAGTTTACAGACAGGGTTCGTCATGAACACTGAAGCTTTCTTT. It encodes CASSLQTGFVMNTEAFF.

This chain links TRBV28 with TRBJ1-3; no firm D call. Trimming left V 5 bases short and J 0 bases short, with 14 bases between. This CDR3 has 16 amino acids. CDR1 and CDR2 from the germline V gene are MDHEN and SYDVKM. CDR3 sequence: CASSPTSASSGNTIYF. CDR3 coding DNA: TGTGCCAGCAGTCCAACCTCAGCGTCCTCTGGAAACACCATATATTTT.

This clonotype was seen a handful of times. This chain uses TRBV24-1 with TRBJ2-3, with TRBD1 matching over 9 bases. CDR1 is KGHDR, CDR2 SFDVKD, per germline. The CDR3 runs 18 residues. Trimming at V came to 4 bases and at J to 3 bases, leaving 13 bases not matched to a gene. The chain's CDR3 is CATSDAGTGRYGTDTQYF. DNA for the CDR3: TGTGCCACCAGTGACGCCGGGACAGGGCGTTACGGGACAGATACGCAGTATTTT.

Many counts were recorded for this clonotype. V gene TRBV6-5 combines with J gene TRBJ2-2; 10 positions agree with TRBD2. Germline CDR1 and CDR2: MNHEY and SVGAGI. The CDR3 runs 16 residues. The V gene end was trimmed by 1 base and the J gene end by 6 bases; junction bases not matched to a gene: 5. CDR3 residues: CASSYYSSGGSGELFF. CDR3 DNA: TGTGCCAGCAGTTACTATAGTAGCGGGGGGTCCGGGGAGCTGTTTTTT.

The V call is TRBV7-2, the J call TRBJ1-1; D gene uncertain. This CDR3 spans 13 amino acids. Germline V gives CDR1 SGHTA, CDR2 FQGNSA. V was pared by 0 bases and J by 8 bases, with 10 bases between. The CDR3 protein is CASSLARAGEAFF. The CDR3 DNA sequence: TGTGCCAGCAGCTTAGCGCGGGCAGGCGAAGCTTTCTTT.

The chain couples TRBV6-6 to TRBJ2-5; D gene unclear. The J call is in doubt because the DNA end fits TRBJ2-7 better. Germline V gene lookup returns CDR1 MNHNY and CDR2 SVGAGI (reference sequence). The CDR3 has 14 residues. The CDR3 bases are TGTGCCAGCAGCACTACGTTAGGGCCCTGCGAGCAGTACTTC. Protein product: CASSTTLGPCEQYF.